This passage covers 7 T cell receptor beta chains from one sample sequenced in a study of T cells in Graves' hyperthyroidism and ophthalmopathy (dated by TCRdb to between 2018 and 2021). To prepare the library, multiplex PCR was applied. The instrument was an Illumina HiSeq 2000. TCR beta CDR3 regions were amplified from RNA transcripts. The TCR CDR3 was subjected to a first round of RT-PCR using the HTBI primer set and the Qiagen OneStep RT-PCR kit. TCRdb trimmed the raw reads at Q25, called clones with MiXCR and kept productive beta chains. For every CDR3 protein sequence, its rows merge into one entry that carries the most common genes and DNA. This sample holds a few hundred thousand distinct CDR3 sequences; 35% to 50% were observed only once. About 45% of the sample belongs to the ten largest clones. The sample taken for sequencing was peripheral blood or thyroid tissue (not recorded which). These TCRs come from an adult woman with Graves' disease, either hyperthyroidism or ophthalmopathy (not recorded which).

This clonotype has just a few counts. The rearrangement links TRBV7-2 to TRBJ1-1; D possibly corresponds to TRBD1 (5 bases). Trimming cost V 5 bases and J 1 base, with 14 bases left between them. The germline V gene has CDR1 SGHTA and CDR2 FQGNSA. This CDR3 region has 15 residues. The CDR3 here is CASSPHNGQNTEAFF. CDR3 coding DNA: TGTGCCAGCAGCCCGCACAACGGACAGAACACTGAAGCTTTCTTT.

In this sample, this clonotype turned up many times. The V gene is TRBV7-8, the J gene TRBJ2-2; 7 nucleotides match TRBD2. The CDR3 loop spans 15 amino acids. Germline CDR1 is SGHVS and CDR2 is FQNEAQ. The trim removed 1 base at V and 7 bases at J, leaving 6 bases unmatched. The CDR3: CASSLEGRGVGELFF. The CDR3 DNA reads TGTGCCAGCAGCTTAGAGGGACGGGGGGTCGGGGAGCTGTTTTTT. The full variable domain, with the rest looked up from reference TRBV7-8 and TRBJ2-2, is GAGVSQSPRYKVAKRGQDVALRCDPISGHVSLFWYQQALGQGPEFLTYFQNEAQLDKSGLPSDRFFAERPEGSVSTLKIQRTQQEDSAVYLCASSLEGRGVGELFFGEGSRLTVL.

The V call is TRBV29-1, the J call TRBJ2-5; a weak D match, TRBD1 (5 bases). V lost 3 bases and J lost 5, with 19 bases in between. This CDR3 has 15 amino acids. CDR1 and CDR2 (germline): SQVTM, ANQGSEA. The CDR3 sequence is CSVDAPQGHGETQYF. In nucleotides, the CDR3 is TGCAGCGTTGATGCCCCCCAGGGCCACGGGGAGACCCAGTACTTC.

Of note for this clonotype: A clone one base away is much larger, so this may be a read error. The rearrangement uses TRBV15 and TRBJ2-2; D not resolved. V was clipped by 10 bases and J by 5 bases, with 11 bases between them. Germline CDR1 is LNHNV and CDR2 is YYDKDF (reference sequence). This CDR3 contains 12 residues. The CDR3 protein is CASSIATGELFF. In nucleotides, the CDR3 is TGTGCCAGCAGTATCGCGACCGGGGAGCTGTTTTTT.

V and J are TRBV2 and TRBJ1-2, with D perhaps matching TRBD1 (6 bases). V lost 6 bases to trimming and J lost 6 bases, with 20 bases between them. Germline CDR1 is SNHLY and CDR2 is FYNNEI. The CDR3 is made up of 15 amino acids. CDR3 protein: CASSLIRGGSNGYTF. For the CDR3, the DNA is TGTGCCAGCAGCCTGATCAGGGGCGGCTCCAATGGCTACACCTTC.

The chain recombines TRBV6-2 or TRBV6-3 with TRBJ2-7, with 8 positions matching TRBD1. The germline V gene encodes CDR1 MNHEY and CDR2 SVGEGT. The ends lost 10 bases at V and 0 bases at J; junction bases unmatched: 8. The CDR3 covers 14 residues. CDR3 in DNA: TGTGCCACCAGGGGGCGGGTAAGCTCCTACGAGCAGTACTTC. It encodes CATRGRVSSYEQYF.

Regarding this clonotype: The germline gene is not matched at one end of the junction; a read error may be the cause. The rearrangement uses TRBV5-1 and TRBJ2-6, with 10 bases aligning to TRBD1. CDR1 is SGHRS and CDR2 is YFSETQ in the germline V gene. CDR3 size: 15 residues. CDR3 amino acids: CASSSGRTGGNVLTF. CDR3 nucleotide sequence: TGCGCCAGCAGCTCCGGGAGGACAGGGGGCAACGTCCTGACTTTC.